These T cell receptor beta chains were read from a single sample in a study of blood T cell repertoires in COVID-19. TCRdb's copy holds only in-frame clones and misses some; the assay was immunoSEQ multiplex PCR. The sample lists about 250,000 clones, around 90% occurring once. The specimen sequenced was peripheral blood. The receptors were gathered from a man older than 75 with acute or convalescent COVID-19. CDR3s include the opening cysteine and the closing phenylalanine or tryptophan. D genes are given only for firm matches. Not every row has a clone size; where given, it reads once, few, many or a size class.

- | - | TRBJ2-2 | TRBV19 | CASSSPPGTGPTGELFF | TGTGCCAGTAGTTCTCCTCCGGGAACAGGGCCCACCGGGGAGCTGTTTTTT
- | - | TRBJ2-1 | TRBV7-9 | CASSLARVNEQFF | TGTGCCAGCAGCTTAGCCAGGGTCAATGAGCAGTTCTTC
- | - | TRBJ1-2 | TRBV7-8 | CASSLQGTHYGYTF | TGTGCCAGCAGCTTGCAGGGAACCCACTATGGCTACACCTTC
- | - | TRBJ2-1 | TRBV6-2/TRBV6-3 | CASSYSRNEQFF | TGTGCCAGCAGTTACTCGAGGAATGAGCAGTTCTTC
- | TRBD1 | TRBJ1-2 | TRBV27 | CASRSLTGFGGYTF | TGTGCCAGCAGATCCCTGACAGGGTTCGGTGGCTACACCTTC
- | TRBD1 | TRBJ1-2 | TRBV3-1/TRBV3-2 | CASSQVGGQGGYTF | TGTGCCAGCAGCCAAGTAGGGGGACAGGGCGGCTACACCTTC
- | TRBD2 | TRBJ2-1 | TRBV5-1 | CASSLLAGSSYNEQFF | TGCGCCAGCAGCTTGTTAGCGGGTAGCTCCTACAATGAGCAGTTCTTC
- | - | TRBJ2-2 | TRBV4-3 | CASSQGVTGATGELFF | TGCGCCAGCAGCCAAGGAGTCACAGGTGCCACCGGGGAGCTGTTTTTT
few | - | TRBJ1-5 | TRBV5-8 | CASSADNRGAQPQHF | TGTGCCAGCAGCGCAGATAATCGGGGGGCCCAGCCCCAGCATTTT
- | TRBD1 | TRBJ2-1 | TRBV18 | CASSPPRGQGASRYEQFF | TGTGCCAGCTCACCACCACGGGGACAGGGGGCAAGTCGATACGAGCAGTTCTTC
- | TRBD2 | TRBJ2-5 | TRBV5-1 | CASSETSGSVWETQYF | TGCGCCAGCAGCGAAACTAGCGGGTCTGTTTGGGAGACCCAGTACTTC
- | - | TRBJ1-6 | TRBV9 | CASSVVAGWGSPLHF | TGTGCCAGCAGCGTAGTAGCAGGGTGGGGTTCACCCCTCCACTTT
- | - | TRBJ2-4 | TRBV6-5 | CASSYSSGPAKNIQYF | TGTGCCAGCAGTTACTCCAGCGGTCCGGCCAAAAACATTCAGTACTTC
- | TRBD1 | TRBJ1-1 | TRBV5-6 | CASSVYRGPKTEAFF | TGTGCCAGCAGCGTTTACAGGGGGCCAAAAACTGAAGCTTTCTTT
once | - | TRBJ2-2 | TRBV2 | CASRVGLNTGELFF | TGTGCCAGCAGGGTCGGTCTAAACACCGGGGAGCTGTTTTTT
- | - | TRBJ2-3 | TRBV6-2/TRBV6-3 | CASSPTTGADTQYF | TGTGCCAGCAGTCCCACTACCGGGGCAGATACGCAGTATTTT
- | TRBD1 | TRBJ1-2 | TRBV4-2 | CASSPWTGEVGGYTF | TGTGCCAGCAGCCCGTGGACAGGGGAAGTCGGGGGCTACACCTTC
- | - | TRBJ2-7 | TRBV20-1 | CSASRAYEQYF | TGCAGTGCTAGCCGGGCCTACGAGCAGTACTTC
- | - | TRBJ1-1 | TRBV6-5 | CASSTRQVLTEAFF | TGTGCCAGCAGTACCCGACAGGTACTCACTGAAGCTTTCTTT